The T cell receptor beta chain under discussion was sequenced for a study of cytomegalovirus exposure and HLA in healthy donors. Generated by immunoSEQ multiplex PCR, the TCRdb table keeps only in-frame clones and is missing some. Altogether more than 300,000 clones are present, approximately 90% being singletons, with the ten largest covering 0.8% to 0.85%. V shed 9 bases and J 0 bases; nucleotides not matched to a gene: 8. Germline V gives CDR1 ENHRY, CDR2 SYGVKD. The CDR3 has 16 residues. The sequence came from a woman aged 18 to 35 in good health and CMV-seronegative. Specimen: PBMCs. The V gene is TRBV10-3, the J gene TRBJ2-6; TRBD1 matches 7 bases. The CDR3 loop is CAIGGQAVSGANVLTF. The CDR3, as DNA: TGTGCCATTGGAGGACAGGCAGTCTCTGGGGCCAACGTCCTGACTTTC.